The rows below give T cell receptor beta chains drawn from one sample of a study of blood T cell repertoires in COVID-19. Generated by immunoSEQ multiplex PCR, the TCRdb table keeps only in-frame clones and is missing some. The sample consists of 150,000 or so clones, roughly 80% of them appearing once. Sequenced: peripheral blood. The origin of the receptors is a man aged 80 or over with acute or convalescent COVID-19. The CDR3 runs from the conserved cysteine through the conserved F or W. Each record gives: J gene, V gene, D gene, clone size, CDR3 protein, CDR3 DNA. A D gene is named only where the DNA matches it firmly. Clone size is stated in some rows and not others, as once, few, many or a class when expanded.

J: TRBJ1-2; V: TRBV28; D: TRBD1; size: .; CDR3: CASSPRGQGIYGYTF; DNA: TGTGCCAGCAGTCCCCGGGGACAGGGGATCTATGGCTACACCTTC
J: TRBJ2-5; V: TRBV11-3; D: TRBD2; size: .; CDR3: CASSLVSLAGGLQETQYF; DNA: TGTGCCAGCAGCTTAGTTAGCCTAGCGGGGGGTCTACAAGAGACCCAGTACTTC
J: TRBJ1-4; V: TRBV18; D: TRBD1; size: few; CDR3: CASSPREPGQGNEKLFF; DNA: TGTGCCAGCTCACCTCGGGAACCGGGACAGGGAAATGAAAAACTGTTTTTT
J: TRBJ1-1; V: TRBV20-1; D: .; size: .; CDR3: CSARADTEAFF; DNA: TGCAGTGCTAGAGCCGACACTGAAGCTTTCTTT
J: TRBJ1-1; V: TRBV11-1; D: .; size: .; CDR3: CASSLQLLNTEAFF; DNA: TGTGCCAGCAGCTTGCAGTTATTGAACACTGAAGCTTTCTTT
J: TRBJ1-2; V: TRBV6-5; D: TRBD1; size: .; CDR3: CASSLGDRSNYGYTF; DNA: TGTGCCAGCAGTTTGGGGGACAGGTCTAACTATGGCTACACCTTC
J: TRBJ2-5; V: TRBV7-3; D: .; size: .; CDR3: CASSSQGLAKETQYF; DNA: TGTGCCAGCAGCTCACAGGGTTTGGCCAAAGAGACCCAGTACTTC
J: TRBJ2-5; V: TRBV9; D: .; size: .; CDR3: CASSPGGQETQYF; DNA: TGTGCCAGCAGCCCGGGCGGGCAAGAGACCCAGTACTTC
J: TRBJ1-2; V: TRBV6-5; D: .; size: .; CDR3: CASTIAGGASYGYTF; DNA: TGTGCCAGCACTATAGCGGGGGGGGCGAGCTATGGCTACACCTTC
J: TRBJ1-2; V: TRBV3-1/TRBV3-2; D: TRBD1; size: .; CDR3: CASSQHTGGDGYTF; DNA: TGTGCCAGCAGCCAACACACAGGGGGCGATGGCTACACCTTC
J: TRBJ1-3; V: TRBV28; D: TRBD1; size: .; CDR3: CASLQGTRNTIYF; DNA: TGTGCCAGTTTACAGGGGACCAGAAACACCATATATTTT
J: TRBJ1-5; V: TRBV30; D: .; size: .; CDR3: CAWSDEARGNQPQHF; DNA: TGTGCCTGGAGTGACGAGGCTCGGGGAAATCAGCCCCAGCATTTT
J: TRBJ1-2; V: TRBV6-6; D: .; size: .; CDR3: CASSDPGGGYTF; DNA: TGTGCCAGCAGCGACCCGGGCGGGGGCTACACCTTC
J: TRBJ2-4; V: TRBV4-1; D: .; size: .; CDR3: CASSQGPGRENIQYF; DNA: TGCGCCAGCAGCCAAGGTCCAGGGCGCGAAAACATTCAGTACTTC
J: TRBJ1-5; V: TRBV2; D: .; size: .; CDR3: CASRTGQASNQPQHF; DNA: TGTGCCAGCAGGACGGGACAAGCAAGCAATCAGCCCCAGCATTTT
J: TRBJ1-1; V: TRBV29-1; D: TRBD1; size: .; CDR3: CSVRGLTGGKNTEAFF; DNA: TGCAGCGTGAGGGGCCTCACAGGGGGCAAGAACACTGAAGCTTTCTTT
J: TRBJ2-5; V: TRBV5-1; D: .; size: .; CDR3: CASSSAGTQYF; DNA: TGCGCCAGCAGCTCCGCCGGGACCCAGTACTTC
J: TRBJ1-1; V: TRBV5-6; D: .; size: .; CDR3: CASSLVRQGGTEAFF; DNA: TGTGCCAGCAGCCTAGTTCGGCAGGGTGGCACTGAAGCTTTCTTT
J: TRBJ2-5; V: TRBV19; D: TRBD1; size: .; CDR3: CASSVDRGETQYF; DNA: TGTGCCAGTAGTGTGGACAGGGGAGAGACCCAGTACTTC
J: TRBJ2-7; V: TRBV12-5; D: .; size: .; CDR3: CASGSGPSSGTYEQYF; DNA: TGTGCTAGTGGTTCGGGCCCCTCTTCGGGGACCTACGAGCAGTACTTC
J: TRBJ1-2; V: TRBV7-9; D: .; size: .; CDR3: CASSSSARGYGYTF; DNA: TGTGCCAGCAGCTCTTCCGCGCGCGGCTATGGCTACACCTTC
J: TRBJ2-2; V: TRBV7-8; D: TRBD2; size: .; CDR3: CASSPRPGGVAGELFF; DNA: TGTGCCAGCAGCCCACGCCCCGGGGGGGTGGCCGGGGAGCTGTTTTTT
J: TRBJ2-7; V: TRBV7-2; D: .; size: few; CDR3: CASSPPAGAAYEQYF; DNA: TGTGCCAGCAGCCCCCCGGCGGGGGCCGCCTACGAGCAGTACTTC
J: TRBJ2-5; V: TRBV29-1; D: .; size: .; CDR3: CSVDEGGKTQYF; DNA: TGCAGCGTTGATGAGGGGGGGAAGACCCAGTACTTC
J: TRBJ1-6; V: TRBV30; D: .; size: .; CDR3: CAWRPGLNISPLHF; DNA: TGTGCCTGGAGGCCGGGACTCAATATTTCACCCCTCCACTTT
J: TRBJ2-3; V: TRBV3-1/TRBV3-2; D: TRBD2; size: .; CDR3: CASSQVGTRFTDTQYF; DNA: TGTGCCAGCAGCCAAGTAGGGACTAGATTCACAGATACGCAGTATTTT
J: TRBJ2-2; V: TRBV25-1; D: TRBD1; size: .; CDR3: CASHRGNTGELFF; DNA: TGTGCCAGCCACAGGGGCAACACCGGGGAGCTGTTTTTT
J: TRBJ2-1; V: TRBV24-1; D: TRBD2; size: .; CDR3: CATSTGLAGGRRGNEQFF; DNA: TGTGCCACCAGTACGGGACTAGCGGGGGGAAGAAGAGGCAATGAGCAGTTCTTC
J: TRBJ1-5; V: TRBV6-5; D: .; size: .; CDR3: CASSPDYSNQPQHF; DNA: TGTGCCAGCAGTCCAGATTATAGCAATCAGCCCCAGCATTTT
J: TRBJ1-1; V: TRBV5-1; D: .; size: few; CDR3: CASSLDTYTEAFF; DNA: TGCGCCAGCAGCTTGGACACCTACACTGAAGCTTTCTTT
J: TRBJ2-2; V: TRBV5-1; D: TRBD2; size: .; CDR3: CASSLGGGGATGELFF; DNA: TGCGCCAGCAGCTTGGGCGGCGGGGGGGCCACCGGGGAGCTGTTTTTT
J: TRBJ2-3; V: TRBV4-1; D: .; size: .; CDR3: CASSQAFSDTQYF; DNA: TGCGCCAGCAGCCAAGCCTTTTCCGATACGCAGTATTTT
J: TRBJ2-3; V: TRBV27; D: TRBD2; size: .; CDR3: CATREGRKWVAGTDTQYF; DNA: TGTGCCACCCGGGAGGGGAGGAAATGGGTCGCGGGCACAGATACGCAGTATTTT